A selection of T cell receptor beta chains follows, all from one sample in a study of siplizumab effects on memory and regulatory T cells. The repertoire was sequenced with immunoSEQ multiplex PCR; TCRdb's copy has only in-frame clones and lacks some. The sample has about 46,000 clones; nearly 95% are singletons. Sequenced material: CD8+ T cells sorted from blood. The receptors originated from a human donor in good health. CDR3s include the opening cysteine and the closing phenylalanine or tryptophan. Fields, in order: J gene, D gene, V gene, clone size, CDR3 protein, CDR3 DNA. A D gene is named only where the DNA matches it firmly. Expanded clones are given a class, and other clones once, few, many or no size at all.

TRBJ1-1 . TRBV7-9 . CASSLVLGDTEAFF TGTGCCAGCAGCTTAGTACTCGGGGATACTGAAGCTTTCTTT
TRBJ1-1 . TRBV9 . CASSAFDTEAFF TGTGCCAGCAGCGCTTTTGACACTGAAGCTTTCTTT
TRBJ2-7 . TRBV9 . CASSPLTGTLNYEQYF TGTGCCAGCAGCCCCCTGACCGGGACTCTAAATTACGAGCAGTACTTC
TRBJ2-7 . TRBV2 . CASIADSYEQYF TGTGCCAGCATCGCCGACTCCTACGAGCAGTACTTC
TRBJ1-2 TRBD1 TRBV7-9 few CASSSTGYGNTF TGTGCCAGCAGCTCGACAGGGTATGGAAACACCTTC
TRBJ1-1 TRBD1 TRBV6-5 once CASKQGDTEAFF TGTGCCAGCAAACAGGGGGACACTGAAGCTTTCTTT
TRBJ2-1 . TRBV25-1 . CASSNNEQFF TGTGCCAGCAGCAACAATGAGCAGTTCTTC
TRBJ2-7 TRBD2 TRBV2 . CARRLASNEQYF TGTGCCAGAAGACTAGCCTCTAACGAGCAGTACTTC
TRBJ2-1 TRBD2 TRBV7-2 . CASSLERGAYNEQFF TGTGCCAGCAGCCTCGAGCGGGGGGCTTACAATGAGCAGTTCTTC
TRBJ2-4 . TRBV28 . CASSQKTPGLAKNIQYF TGTGCCAGCAGTCAAAAAACCCCAGGTTTAGCCAAAAACATTCAGTACTTC
TRBJ1-4 TRBD1 TRBV7-9 . CASSSYQGALGEKLFF TGTGCCAGCAGCAGCTACCAGGGGGCGCTTGGCGAAAAACTGTTTTTT
TRBJ2-7 TRBD2 TRBV9 once CASSRGRNSYEQYF TGTGCCAGCAGCCGCGGGAGGAACTCCTACGAGCAGTACTTC
TRBJ1-2 . TRBV4-1 once CASSQDRFYTGNYGYTF TGCGCCAGCAGCCAAGATAGATTCTATACGGGTAACTATGGCTACACCTTC
TRBJ2-7 TRBD1 TRBV6-6 . CASSSPGQAFYEQYF TGTGCCAGCAGCAGTCCGGGACAGGCCTTTTACGAGCAGTACTTC
TRBJ2-7 . TRBV28 few CASSSRTSYEQYF TGTGCCAGCAGCAGCAGGACGTCCTACGAGCAGTACTTC
TRBJ2-3 . TRBV6-1 . CASSELTGTTSTDTQYF TGTGCCAGCAGTGAATTGACAGGAACAACTAGCACAGATACGCAGTATTTT
TRBJ2-5 . TRBV7-9 . CASSREIRETQYF TGTGCCAGCAGCCGGGAAATTCGAGAGACCCAGTACTTC
TRBJ1-2 . TRBV14 . CASSQGHAMNYGYTF TGTGCCAGCAGCCAGGGACATGCCATGAACTATGGCTACACCTTC
TRBJ1-1 TRBD1 TRBV28 few CASSSLTGFDTEAFF TGTGCCAGCAGTTCCCTGACAGGGTTCGACACTGAAGCTTTCTTT
TRBJ2-7 . TRBV28 . CASSLWGTEQYF TGTGCCAGCAGTTTATGGGGAACCGAGCAGTACTTC
TRBJ1-1 . TRBV7-9 . CASSQMNTEAFF TGTGCCAGCAGCCAGATGAACACTGAAGCTTTCTTT
TRBJ1-2 TRBD1 TRBV7-9 . CASSSGQGAAF TGTGCCAGCAGCTCGGGACAGGGCGCAGCCTTC
TRBJ2-1 . TRBV4-1 . CASSQVSDRPDNEQFF TGCGCCAGCAGCCAAGTGTCCGACAGGCCGGACAATGAGCAGTTCTTC
TRBJ2-6 . TRBV28 . CASSFATGNPGANVLTF TGTGCCAGCAGTTTCGCCACCGGAAATCCTGGGGCCAACGTCCTGACTTTC
TRBJ1-2 . TRBV9 . CASRGSNYGYTF TGTGCCAGCAGGGGTTCTAACTATGGCTACACCTTC
TRBJ1-1 TRBD1 TRBV10-3 . CANSEGASNTEAFF TGTGCCAACTCGGAGGGGGCCTCCAACACTGAAGCTTTCTTT
TRBJ2-7 TRBD2 TRBV2 . CASSVLSSGSSQYEQYF TGTGCCAGCAGCGTATTGAGTAGCGGGAGTTCCCAGTACGAGCAGTACTTC
TRBJ2-2 . TRBV7-9 . CAIRGESNTGELFF TGTGCCATCAGGGGGGAGTCGAACACCGGGGAGCTGTTTTTT
TRBJ1-2 . TRBV9 . CASSGRDLSHRDGYTF TGTGCCAGCAGCGGACGGGACCTCTCCCACCGGGATGGCTACACCTTC
TRBJ2-2 . TRBV11-2 . CASSLESGELFF TGTGCCAGCAGCTTAGAGTCGGGGGAGCTGTTTTTT
TRBJ2-1 TRBD2 TRBV6-5 . CASSFYSGIGYNEQFF TGTGCCAGCAGTTTCTATAGCGGGATTGGGTACAATGAGCAGTTCTTC
TRBJ2-2 TRBD2 TRBV18 . CASSPQMIRTSEMNTGELFF TGTGCCAGCTCACCACAGATGATCCGGACTAGCGAAATGAACACCGGGGAGCTGTTTTTT
TRBJ2-1 TRBD2 TRBV25-1 . CASSSLAGETYNEQFF TGTGCCAGCAGTTCACTAGCGGGAGAGACATACAATGAGCAGTTCTTC
TRBJ2-1 . TRBV13 . CASSRLGVYEQFF TGTGCCAGCAGCCGCCTCGGGGTTTATGAGCAGTTCTTC
TRBJ1-5 . TRBV27 . CASSSLKGGTLQHF TGTGCCAGCAGTTCACTAAAAGGGGGTACTCTTCAGCATTTT
TRBJ1-5 . TRBV19 . CASSIRGAQPQHF TGTGCCAGTAGTATACGGGGGGCCCAGCCCCAGCATTTT
TRBJ2-3 . TRBV5-1 . CASSLAVAGPSGTDTQYF TGCGCCAGCAGCTTGGCCGTCGCGGGACCATCCGGCACAGATACGCAGTATTTT
TRBJ2-7 . TRBV4-2 . CASSHPGDLASYEQYF TGTGCCAGCAGCCACCCCGGGGACCTCGCTTCCTACGAGCAGTACTTC
TRBJ2-5 TRBD2 TRBV7-6 . CASSLTASVAGIQETQYF TGTGCCAGCAGCTTAACTGCGTCGGTAGCGGGCATCCAAGAGACCCAGTACTTC
TRBJ2-1 TRBD2 TRBV11-2 . CASSLESGGSNEQFF TGTGCCAGCAGCTTAGAGTCGGGAGGAAGCAATGAGCAGTTCTTC
TRBJ2-3 . TRBV27 . CASSLQTRRGPTDTQYF TGTGCCAGCAGTTTACAAACTAGAAGGGGTCCCACAGATACGCAGTATTTT
TRBJ2-1 . TRBV15 . CATIRGRFYNEQFF TGTGCCACCATTCGGGGGCGATTTTACAATGAGCAGTTCTTC
TRBJ2-1 . TRBV6-6 . CASSYFIRDEQFF TGTGCCAGCAGTTACTTTATACGGGATGAGCAGTTCTTC
TRBJ1-1 TRBD1 TRBV5-1 . CASSALQGGGTEAFF TGCGCCAGCAGCGCCTTACAGGGGGGTGGCACTGAAGCTTTCTTT
TRBJ2-7 . TRBV5-1 . CASSSGPYEQYF TGCGCCAGCAGCTCGGGACCCTACGAGCAGTACTTC
TRBJ1-2 TRBD1 TRBV11-1 . CASSVPGQGNVMGYTF TGTGCCAGCAGCGTCCCGGGACAGGGGAATGTTATGGGCTACACCTTC
TRBJ2-2 TRBD2 TRBV9 . CASEGLAGKAPNTGELFF TGTGCCAGCGAAGGGCTAGCGGGCAAAGCCCCGAACACCGGGGAGCTGTTTTTT
TRBJ1-1 . TRBV30 . CAWSRPPSTEAFF TGTGCCTGGAGTCGCCCCCCGAGCACTGAAGCTTTCTTT
TRBJ2-2 TRBD2 TRBV5-1 . CASSLELAGSPNTGELFF TGCGCCAGCAGCTTGGAACTAGCGGGAAGCCCGAACACCGGGGAGCTGTTTTTT
TRBJ2-6 TRBD1 TRBV19 . CASSIVGGQYSGANVLTF TGTGCCAGTAGTATAGTAGGGGGACAGTACTCTGGGGCCAACGTCCTGACTTTC
TRBJ2-7 . TRBV6-1 few CASSEARSSTYEQYF TGTGCCAGCAGTGAAGCGAGGTCCTCTACCTACGAGCAGTACTTC
TRBJ2-1 . TRBV2 . CASNDPGGSSYNEQFF TGTGCCAGCAATGACCCAGGAGGGAGCTCCTACAATGAGCAGTTCTTC
TRBJ2-1 . TRBV20-1 . CSAPVGYEQFF TGCAGTGCTCCCGTCGGGTATGAGCAGTTCTTC
TRBJ2-7 TRBD1 TRBV28 . CASSFRGREQYF TGTGCCAGCAGTTTCAGGGGGCGGGAGCAGTACTTC
TRBJ1-1 . TRBV7-2 . CASSLEKAWGDTEAFF TGTGCCAGCAGCTTAGAGAAGGCGTGGGGGGACACTGAAGCTTTCTTT
TRBJ1-1 TRBD1 TRBV29-1 . CSVDPGGTEAFF TGCAGCGTGGATCCAGGGGGAACTGAAGCTTTCTTT
TRBJ2-7 . TRBV7-9 . CASSLKDSSYEQYF TGTGCCAGCAGCCTAAAAGACAGTTCTTACGAGCAGTACTTC